These 5 T cell receptor beta chains share one sample of origin, sequenced in a study of shared clonotypes between healthy human individuals. Clones were sequenced by immunoSEQ multiplex PCR, and TCRdb holds only the in-frame ones, with some missing. The sample lists around 2.5 million clones; roughly 93% were seen once. Sequencing input: naive CD4+ T cells from PBMCs. Stated subset: CD45RA+ positively selected. The receptors stem from a man younger than 35 in good health. Some clones in this sample may be carry-over from other donors' samples.

The chain is built from TRBV28 and TRBJ2-7, with TRBD2 matching 9 bases. V gave up 5 bases and J gave up 2 bases; unmatched junction bases: 13. Germline V CDR1 and CDR2: MDHEN, SYDVKM. The CDR3 runs 17 residues. CDR3 sequence (DNA): TGTGCCAGCAGTCTACCCATCCTAGCGGGGCTCACCTACGAGCAGTACTTC. Its protein is CASSLPILAGLTYEQYF.

The V and J genes are TRBV6-1 and TRBJ2-7; TRBD2 matches at 10 bases. Germline trimming cut 8 bases from V and 6 bases from J; bases unmatched to any gene: 7. The CDR3 is 13 amino acids. The germline gives CDR1 MNHNS, CDR2 SASEGT. The CDR3 region has the DNA TGTGCCAGCCTCGGGCTAGCGGGAGCCGAGCAGTACTTC. It yields the protein CASLGLAGAEQYF.

V is TRBV6-5 and J is TRBJ2-7; D perhaps matches TRBD1 (5 bases). V was clipped by 6 bases and J by 10 bases, with 16 bases between them. This CDR3 spans 12 amino acids. Germline V gives CDR1 MNHEY, CDR2 SVGAGI. The CDR3 DNA is TGTGCCAGCAGCTCGACAACGGACACTCAGTACTTC. Translation gives CASSSTTDTQYF.

V is TRBV5-8 and J is TRBJ1-3; D not resolved. The CDR3 covers 15 residues. From germline, CDR1 is SGHTS and CDR2 YDEGEE. Trimming cost V 0 bases and J 0 bases, with 7 bases left between them. CDR3 protein: CASSLVGSSGNTIYF. CDR3 bases: TGTGCCAGCAGCTTGGTGGGAAGCTCTGGAAACACCATATATTTT.

As regards this clone: At the DNA level, this CDR3 is encoded by other sequences in the same sample as well. This chain links TRBV6-5 with TRBJ1-1, with a tentative D call TRBD1 (6 bases). From germline, CDR1 is MNHEY and CDR2 SVGAGI. The CDR3 runs to 15 residues. Trimming stripped 0 bases from V and 1 base from J, with 9 bases between. CDR3 in amino acids: CASSYSSRGNTEAFF. The CDR3 DNA is TGTGCCAGCAGTTACTCGTCCAGGGGGAACACTGAAGCTTTCTTT.